This T cell receptor (beta chain) was identified in a study of T cell repertoires in cytomegalovirus infection. The CDR3 is made up of 16 amino acids. Trimming left V 1 base short and J 4 bases short, with 16 bases between. The V gene's germline CDR1 is SGHVS and CDR2 FQNEAQ. Details on this clonotype: Its antigen is as yet unknown.

TCRdb re-analysed the reads in MiXCR, keeping a single row per CDR3 protein. The data contain 900,000 to 950,000 distinct CDR3 sequences, about a third of them singletons. The sample here was cultured CD8+ T cells from PBMCs, taken from culture after CMV antigen stimulation. The TCR was taken from a human donor in good health (CMV status not recorded). Some clones in this sample may be carry-over from other donors' samples. The genes are TRBV7-8 and TRBJ1-1; possible D gene TRBD1, 5 bases. CDR3 DNA: TGTGCCAGCAGCTTAGTGGGCTTTGCCGGGGGCACTGAAGCTTTCTTT. It encodes CASSLVGFAGGTEAFF. Full variable domain (outside the CDR3, taken from reference TRBV7-8 and TRBJ1-1): GAGVSQSPRYKVAKRGQDVALRCDPISGHVSLFWYQQALGQGPEFLTYFQNEAQLDKSGLPSDRFFAERPEGSVSTLKIQRTQQEDSAVYLCASSLVGFAGGTEAFFGQGTRLTVV.